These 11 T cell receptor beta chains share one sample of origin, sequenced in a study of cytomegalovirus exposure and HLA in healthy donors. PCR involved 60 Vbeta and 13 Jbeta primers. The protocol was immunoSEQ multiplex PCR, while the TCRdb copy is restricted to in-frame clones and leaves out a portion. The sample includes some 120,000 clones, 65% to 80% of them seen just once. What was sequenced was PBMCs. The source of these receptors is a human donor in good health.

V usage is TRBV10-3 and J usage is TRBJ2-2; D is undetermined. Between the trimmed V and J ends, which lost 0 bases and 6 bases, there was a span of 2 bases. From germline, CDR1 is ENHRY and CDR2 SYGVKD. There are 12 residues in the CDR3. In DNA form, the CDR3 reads TGTGCCATCAGTGAGTCCTCCGGGGAGCTGTTTTTT. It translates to CAISESSGELFF.

CDR3 in DNA: TGTGCCAGCAGACTAGCGGGAGTGGACACCGGGGAGCTGTTTTTT. It yields the protein CASRLAGVDTGELFF. The V gene is TRBV2, the J gene TRBJ2-2, with 11 bases lining up with TRBD2. This CDR3 is 15 amino acids long. Trimming removed 6 bases from V and 3 bases from J; junction bases left unmatched: 3. Germline lookup yields CDR1 SNHLY and CDR2 FYNNEI.

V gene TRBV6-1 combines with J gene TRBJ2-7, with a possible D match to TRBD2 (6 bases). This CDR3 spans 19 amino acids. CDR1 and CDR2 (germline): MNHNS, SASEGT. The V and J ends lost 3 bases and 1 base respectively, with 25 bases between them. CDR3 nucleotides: TGTGCCAGCAGTGACTTAGGGGAAGGTGGGGCGGGGCGTTCCTACGAGCAGTACTTC. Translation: CASSDLGEGGAGRSYEQYF.

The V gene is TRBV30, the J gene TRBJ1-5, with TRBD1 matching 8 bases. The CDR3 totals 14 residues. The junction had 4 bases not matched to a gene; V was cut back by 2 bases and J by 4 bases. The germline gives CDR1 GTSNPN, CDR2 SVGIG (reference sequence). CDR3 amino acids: CAWSIDRGNQPQHF. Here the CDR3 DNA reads TGTGCCTGGAGTATAGACAGGGGAAATCAGCCCCAGCATTTT.

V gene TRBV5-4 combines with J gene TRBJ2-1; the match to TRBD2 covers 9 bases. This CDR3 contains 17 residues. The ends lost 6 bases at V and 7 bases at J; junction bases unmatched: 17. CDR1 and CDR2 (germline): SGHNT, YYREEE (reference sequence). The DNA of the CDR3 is TGTGCCAGCACCCGGGGGGCGGGCGGGAGGGCCGGAAATGAGCAGTTCTTC. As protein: CASTRGAGGRAGNEQFF.

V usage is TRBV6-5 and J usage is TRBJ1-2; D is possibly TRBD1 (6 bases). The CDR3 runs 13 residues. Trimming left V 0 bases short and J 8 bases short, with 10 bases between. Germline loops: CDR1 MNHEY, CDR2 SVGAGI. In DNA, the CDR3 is TGTGCCAGCAGTTACTCGGGGACAACGGGCTACACCTTC. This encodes CASSYSGTTGYTF.

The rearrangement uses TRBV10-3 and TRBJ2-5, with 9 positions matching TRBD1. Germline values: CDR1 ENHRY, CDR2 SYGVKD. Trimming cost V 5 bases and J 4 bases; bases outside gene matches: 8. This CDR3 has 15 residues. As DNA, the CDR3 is TGTGCCATCAGTTCGACAGGGGGGGCCTTAGAGACCCAGTACTTC. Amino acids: CAISSTGGALETQYF.

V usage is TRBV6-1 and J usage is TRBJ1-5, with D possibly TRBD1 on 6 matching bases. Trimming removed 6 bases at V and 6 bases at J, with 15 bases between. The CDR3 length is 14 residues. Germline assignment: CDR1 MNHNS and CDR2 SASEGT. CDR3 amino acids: CASRMTGFSQPQHF. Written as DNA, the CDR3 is TGTGCCAGCAGAATGACAGGTTTTAGTCAGCCCCAGCATTTT.

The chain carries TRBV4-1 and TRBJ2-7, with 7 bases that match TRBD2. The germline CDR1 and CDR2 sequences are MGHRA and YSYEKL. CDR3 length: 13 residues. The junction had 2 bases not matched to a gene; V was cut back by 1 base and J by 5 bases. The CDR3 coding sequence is TGCGCCAGCAGCCAAGTGGGACTAAACGAGCAGTACTTC. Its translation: CASSQVGLNEQYF.

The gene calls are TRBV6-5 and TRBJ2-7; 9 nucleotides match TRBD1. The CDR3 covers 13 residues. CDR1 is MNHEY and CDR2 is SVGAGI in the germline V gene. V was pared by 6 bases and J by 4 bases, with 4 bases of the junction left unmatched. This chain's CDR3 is CASRTGGPYEQYF. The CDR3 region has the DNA TGTGCCAGCAGAACAGGGGGCCCGTACGAGCAGTACTTC.

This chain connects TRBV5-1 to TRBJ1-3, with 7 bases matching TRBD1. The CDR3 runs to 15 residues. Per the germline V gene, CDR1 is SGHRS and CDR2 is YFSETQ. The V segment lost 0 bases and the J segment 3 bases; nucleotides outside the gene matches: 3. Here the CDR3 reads CASSLEGASGNTIYF. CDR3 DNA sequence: TGCGCCAGCAGCTTGGAGGGGGCAAGTGGAAACACCATATATTTT.